These 25 T cell receptor beta chains originate from one sample sequenced in a study of T cells in localized non-small cell lung cancer. Libraries were prepared by immunoSEQ multiplex PCR; TCRdb keeps only in-frame clonotypes and omits some of them. The sample has around 34,000 clones, about 92% seen once. The material was peripheral blood, obtained before any cancer treatment. These receptors all come from a female donor over 55 with stage I lung adenocarcinoma.

J is TRBJ1-4 and V is TRBV5-1, with 9 bases lining up with TRBD1. The CDR3 runs 15 residues. From germline, CDR1 is SGHRS and CDR2 YFSETQ. The trim removed 1 base at V and 8 bases at J, leaving 6 bases unmatched. CDR3 nucleotide sequence: TGCGCCAGCAGCTTGCTAGGACAGGGGAGGGAAAAACTGTTTTTT. It encodes CASSLLGQGREKLFF.

The rearrangement joins TRBV28 to TRBJ2-3; TRBD1 aligns across 7 bases. Germline loops: CDR1 MDHEN, CDR2 SYDVKM. The V segment lost 3 bases and the J segment 2 bases; nucleotides outside the gene matches: 8. This CDR3 spans 16 amino acids. The CDR3 nucleotides are TGTGCCAGCAGTTTCGGGACAGCAGCCCTCACAGATACGCAGTATTTT. As protein: CASSFGTAALTDTQYF.

The rearrangement uses TRBV5-1 and TRBJ2-5; a weak D match, TRBD2 (6 bases). The V end lost 2 bases, the J end lost 5 bases, and 16 bases lay between the germline ends. CDR1 and CDR2 from the germline V gene are SGHRS and YFSETQ. This CDR3 has 15 residues. CDR3: CASSLLTRRDETQYF. CDR3 nucleotides: TGCGCCAGCAGCTTATTGACTAGGCGGGATGAGACCCAGTACTTC.

This chain joins TRBV5-4 and TRBJ2-3; 13 nucleotides match TRBD2. This CDR3 has 18 amino acids. The junction had 9 bases not matched to a gene; V was cut back by 0 bases and J by 5 bases. Germline CDR1 reads SGHNT; CDR2 reads YYREEE (reference sequence). The CDR3 sequence: CASSLGGWTSGSIDTQYF. The CDR3 DNA is TGTGCCAGCAGCTTGGGTGGTTGGACTAGCGGGAGTATAGATACGCAGTATTTT.

This chain joins TRBV5-6 and TRBJ1-1; D gene uncertain. Germline V CDR1 and CDR2: SGHDT, YYEEEE. V was cut by 4 bases and J by 1 base, with 11 bases left in between. This CDR3 spans 14 amino acids. As DNA, the CDR3 is TGTGCCAGCAGCCGCCCGACCTGGAACACTGAAGCTTTCTTT. The encoded protein is CASSRPTWNTEAFF.

V gene TRBV18 combines with J gene TRBJ2-3; 8 bases match TRBD1. V lost 0 bases to trimming and J lost 7 bases; unmatched junction nucleotides: 9. Germline CDR1 and CDR2: KGHSH and LQKENI. The CDR3 is 16 residues long. CDR3: CASSPPSQGARNTQYF. DNA of the CDR3: TGTGCCAGCTCACCACCGTCCCAGGGGGCAAGGAATACGCAGTATTTT.

The rearrangement joins TRBV7-2 to TRBJ2-7; 9 bases map to TRBD1. The CDR3 runs 14 residues. The V gene end was trimmed by 5 bases and the J gene end by 2 bases; junction bases not matched to a gene: 4. CDR1 and CDR2 (germline): SGHTA, FQGNSA. CDR3: CASSPGTGPYEQYF. CDR3 nucleotide sequence: TGTGCCAGCAGCCCCGGGACAGGGCCCTACGAGCAGTACTTC.

The chain is built from TRBV11-3 and TRBJ2-3; D is undetermined. CDR1 is SGHNT and CDR2 is YENEEA in the germline V gene. Trimming took off 5 bases at V and 3 bases at J, with 9 bases between the two ends. The CDR3 is 13 amino acids. The CDR3 protein is CASSLRSTDTQYF. The CDR3 region has the DNA TGTGCCAGCAGCCTCCGATCTACAGATACGCAGTATTTT.

The J gene is TRBJ1-1, the V gene TRBV19, with D possibly TRBD1 on 5 matching bases. The CDR3 sequence is 16 residues long. CDR1 and CDR2 (germline): LNHDA, SQIVND (reference sequence). V lost 6 bases, J lost 4 bases, and 21 bases lay in between. CDR3 sequence (DNA): TGTGCCAGTAGCCCGGGGGTCCGAGGGCGGATCACTGAAGCTTTCTTT. Protein: CASSPGVRGRITEAFF.

The chain combines TRBV19 with TRBJ2-6, with D maybe TRBD1 (5 bases). Germline V CDR1 and CDR2: LNHDA, SQIVND (reference sequence). The CDR3 runs to 15 residues. V was trimmed by 3 bases and J by 0 bases, leaving 6 bases between them. The CDR3 spells CASSIQGSGANVLTF. DNA of the CDR3: TGTGCCAGTAGTATCCAGGGCTCTGGGGCCAACGTCCTGACTTTC.

This clone was recorded only once. The rearrangement joins TRBV21-1 to TRBJ2-1; the table assigns TRBD1, which was not confirmed against the DNA. TRBV21-1 is a documented pseudogene. CDR3 length equals 18 residues. CDR3 protein: CASSKPVGQGKEYNEQFF. CDR3 nucleotide sequence: TGTGCCAGCAGCAAACCAGTGGGACAGGGGAAAGAATACAATGAGCAGTTCTTC.

The chain combines TRBV7-2 with TRBJ2-7; D uncertain. The ends were cut back, 1 base at V and 5 bases at J, with 15 bases in the middle. Germline lookup yields CDR1 SGHTA and CDR2 FQGNSA. The CDR3 contains 15 residues. As DNA, the CDR3 is TGTGCCAGCAGCTTAGATTCGTTGGGAAGAAACGAGCAGTACTTC. Its translation: CASSLDSLGRNEQYF.

The chain uses TRBV6-1 and TRBJ2-2; TRBD2 aligns across 7 bases. Germline V gene sequence: CDR1 MNHNS, CDR2 SASEGT. The CDR3 extends over 13 amino acids. V gave up 6 bases and J gave up 8 bases; unmatched junction bases: 6. The CDR3 loop reads CASRPGTKGELFF. The CDR3 DNA reads TGTGCCAGCAGACCCGGGACTAAAGGGGAGCTGTTTTTT.

This chain connects TRBV10-3 to TRBJ2-5, with D tentatively TRBD1 (6 bases). Germline assignment: CDR1 ENHRY and CDR2 SYGVKD. V was trimmed by 5 bases and J by 4 bases, leaving 11 bases between them. This CDR3 has 13 amino acids. CDR3 in amino acids: CAISLTGPETQYF. CDR3 DNA sequence: TGTGCCATCAGTCTCACAGGGCCAGAGACCCAGTACTTC.

This chain uses TRBV9 with TRBJ2-1; D possibly uses TRBD1 or TRBD2 (5 bases each). Per the germline V gene, CDR1 is SGDLS and CDR2 is YYNGEE. Trimming removed 0 bases at V and 4 bases at J, with 11 bases between. The CDR3 runs to 15 residues. This CDR3 is CASSVGQGVYNEQFF. Written as DNA, the CDR3 is TGTGCCAGCAGCGTAGGCCAGGGAGTATACAATGAGCAGTTCTTC.

The DNA for the CDR3 is TGTGCCAGCAGCCGGGTGAACACTGAAGCTTTCTTT. It yields the protein CASSRVNTEAFF. The chain carries TRBV11-3 and TRBJ1-1; D is undetermined. CDR1 and CDR2 from the germline V gene are SGHNT and YENEEA. Trimming took off 5 bases at V and 0 bases at J, with 4 bases between the two ends. This CDR3 spans 12 amino acids. Full variable domain (missing parts from reference TRBV11-3 and TRBJ1-1): EAGVVQSPRYKIIEKKQPVAFWCNPISGHNTLYWYLQNLGQGPELLIRYENEEAVDDSQLPKDRFSAERLKGVDSTLKIQPAELGDSAVYLCASSRVNTEAFFGQGTRLTVV.

This clone was counted only a few times. The chain couples TRBV7-9 to TRBJ2-3; TRBD2 aligns across 7 bases. This CDR3 region has 14 residues. CDR1 is SEHNR, CDR2 FQNEAQ, per germline (reference sequence). Germline trimming cut 3 bases from V and 4 bases from J; bases unmatched to any gene: 4. The CDR3: CASSFGLVSDTQYF. The CDR3 region has the DNA TGTGCCAGCAGCTTCGGACTAGTGTCAGATACGCAGTATTTT. Full variable domain (outside the CDR3, taken from reference TRBV7-9 and TRBJ2-3): DTGVSQNPRHKITKRGQNVTFRCDPISEHNRLYWYRQTLGQGPEFLTYFQNEAQLEKSRLLSDRFSAERPKGSFSTLEIQRTEQGDSAMYLCASSFGLVSDTQYFGPGTRLTVL.

V gene TRBV5-1 combines with J gene TRBJ2-5; 8 bases fit TRBD2. CDR1 is SGHRS and CDR2 is YFSETQ in the germline V gene. V trimming: 3 bases; J trimming: 5 bases; junction bases outside the gene matches: 12. The CDR3 consists of 16 residues. The CDR3 nucleotides are TGCGCCAGCAGCTCCCAACCAGCGGGGGTTGGTGAGACCCAGTACTTC. Its protein product is CASSSQPAGVGETQYF.

The CDR3 here is CASSLQGLNYGYTF. The CDR3 DNA sequence: TGTGCCAGCAGTTTACAGGGTCTTAACTATGGCTACACCTTC. This rearrangement joins TRBV11-2 to TRBJ1-2; TRBD1 is a possible D gene (6 bases). This CDR3 has 14 residues. Germline V gene sequence: CDR1 SGHAT, CDR2 FQNNGV. V gave up 6 bases and J gave up 1 base, with 12 bases separating them.

The chain is built from TRBV7-2 and TRBJ2-7; no clear D. Germline V CDR1 and CDR2: SGHTA, FQGNSA. The CDR3 consists of 11 residues. V lost 10 bases and J lost 3, with 10 bases in between. The CDR3 reads CATLVRYEQYV. CDR3 nucleotide sequence: TGTGCCACCCTCGTCCGCTACGAGCAGTACGTC.

V is TRBV4-3 and J is TRBJ1-4; D may be TRBD1 (6 bases). V lost 1 base, J lost 0 bases, and 12 bases lay in between. The germline CDR1 and CDR2 sequences are LGHNA and YSLEER. The CDR3 totals 17 residues. For the CDR3, the DNA is TGCGCCAGCAGCCAAGCAGGGGCCCATGCAACTAATGAAAAACTGTTTTTT. Translating gives CASSQAGAHATNEKLFF.

The chain recombines TRBV10-3 with TRBJ1-1; D remains unclear. Trimming removed 3 bases from V and 5 bases from J, with 16 bases in between. The CDR3 sequence is 15 residues long. Germline CDR1 and CDR2: ENHRY and SYGVKD. The CDR3 reads CAISDREGSRTEAFF. CDR3 DNA: TGTGCCATCAGTGATAGGGAGGGATCGAGGACTGAAGCTTTCTTT.

V gene TRBV28 combines with J gene TRBJ1-5, with TRBD1 as a possible D gene (6 bases). With 7 bases removed from V and 3 bases from J, the gap between germline ends came to 10 bases. Germline V gene lookup returns CDR1 MDHEN and CDR2 SYDVKM. The CDR3 runs 13 residues. CDR3 nucleotide sequence: TGTGCCAGCATAGAGGGGGTCAATCAGCCCCAGCATTTT. It encodes CASIEGVNQPQHF.

The chain carries TRBV19 and TRBJ2-4, with 9 positions matching TRBD1. Trimming took 9 bases from V and 7 from J; bases not matched to a gene: 4. Per the germline V gene, CDR1 is LNHDA and CDR2 is SQIVND (reference sequence). This CDR3 spans 12 amino acids. CDR3 DNA: TGTGCCAGCGGGACAGGGTATAACATTCAGTACTTC. Protein product: CASGTGYNIQYF.

This clone was recorded once. The rearrangement links TRBV4-3 to TRBJ1-2; D is perhaps TRBD1 (6 bases). The CDR3 spans 17 residues. Per germline, CDR1 LGHNA and CDR2 YSLEER. Trimming cost V 1 base and J 1 base, with 16 bases left between them. The CDR3 DNA sequence: TGCGCCAGCAGCCAAGCGATATTTGGACAGAATAACTATGGCTACACCTTC. Translation: CASSQAIFGQNNYGYTF.